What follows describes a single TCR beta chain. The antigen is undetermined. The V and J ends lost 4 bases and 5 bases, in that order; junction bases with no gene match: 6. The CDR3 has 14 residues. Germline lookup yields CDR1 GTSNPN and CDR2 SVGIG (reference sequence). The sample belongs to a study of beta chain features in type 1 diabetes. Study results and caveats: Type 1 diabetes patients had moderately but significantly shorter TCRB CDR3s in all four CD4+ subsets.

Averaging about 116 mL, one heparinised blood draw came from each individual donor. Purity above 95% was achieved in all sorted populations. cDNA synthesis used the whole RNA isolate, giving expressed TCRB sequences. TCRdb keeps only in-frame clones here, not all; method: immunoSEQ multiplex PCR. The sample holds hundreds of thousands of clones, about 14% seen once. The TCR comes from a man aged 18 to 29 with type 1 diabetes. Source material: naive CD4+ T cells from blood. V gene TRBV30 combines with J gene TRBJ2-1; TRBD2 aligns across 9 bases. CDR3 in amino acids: CAWIPGLAHNEQFF. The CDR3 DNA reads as TGTGCCTGGATTCCGGGACTAGCTCACAATGAGCAGTTCTTC.